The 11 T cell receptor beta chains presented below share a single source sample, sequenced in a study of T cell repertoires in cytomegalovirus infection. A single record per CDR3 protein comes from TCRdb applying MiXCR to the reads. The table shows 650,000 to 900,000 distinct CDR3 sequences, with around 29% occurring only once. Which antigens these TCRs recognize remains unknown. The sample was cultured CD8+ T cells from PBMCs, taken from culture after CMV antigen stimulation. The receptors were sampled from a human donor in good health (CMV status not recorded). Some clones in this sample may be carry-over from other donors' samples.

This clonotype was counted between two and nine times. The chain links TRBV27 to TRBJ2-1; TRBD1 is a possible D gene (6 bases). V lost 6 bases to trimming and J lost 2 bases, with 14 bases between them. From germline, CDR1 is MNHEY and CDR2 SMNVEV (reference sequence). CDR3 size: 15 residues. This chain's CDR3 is CASSAQGTTYNEQFF. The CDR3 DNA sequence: TGTGCCAGCAGCGCCCAGGGGACCACCTACAATGAGCAGTTCTTC.

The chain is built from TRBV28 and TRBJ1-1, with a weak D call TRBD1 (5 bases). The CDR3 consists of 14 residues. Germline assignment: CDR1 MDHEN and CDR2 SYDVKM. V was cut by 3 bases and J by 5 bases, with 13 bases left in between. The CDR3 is CASSLMRGETEAFF. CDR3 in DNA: TGTGCCAGCAGTTTGATGAGGGGAGAAACTGAAGCTTTCTTT.

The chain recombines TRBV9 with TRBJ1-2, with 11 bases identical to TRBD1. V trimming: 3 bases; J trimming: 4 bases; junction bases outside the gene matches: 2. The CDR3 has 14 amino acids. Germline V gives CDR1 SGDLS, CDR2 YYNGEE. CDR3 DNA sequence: TGTGCCAGCAGCGGCGGGACAGGGGGCTATGGCTACACCTTC. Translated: CASSGGTGGYGYTF.

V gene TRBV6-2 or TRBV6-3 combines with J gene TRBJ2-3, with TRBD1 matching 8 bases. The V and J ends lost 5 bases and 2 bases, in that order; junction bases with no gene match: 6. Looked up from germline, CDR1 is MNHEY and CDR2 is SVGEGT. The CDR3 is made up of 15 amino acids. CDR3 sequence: CASSLTGVDTDTQYF. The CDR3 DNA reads TGTGCCAGCAGTCTGACAGGGGTCGACACAGATACGCAGTATTTT.

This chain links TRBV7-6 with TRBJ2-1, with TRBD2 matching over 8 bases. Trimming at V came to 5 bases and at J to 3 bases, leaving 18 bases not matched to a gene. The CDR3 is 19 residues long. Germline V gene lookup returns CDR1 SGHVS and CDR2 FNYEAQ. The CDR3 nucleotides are TGTGCCAGCAGCCCCCTGAGTAGGCTAGCGGGCGGATTCTACAATGAGCAGTTCTTC. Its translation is CASSPLSRLAGGFYNEQFF.

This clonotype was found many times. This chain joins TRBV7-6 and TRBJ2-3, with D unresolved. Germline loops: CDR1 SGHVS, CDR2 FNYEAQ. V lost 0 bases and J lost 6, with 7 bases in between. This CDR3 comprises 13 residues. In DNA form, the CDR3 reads TGTGCCAGCAGCTTAGCGGGCCTTGATACGCAGTATTTT. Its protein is CASSLAGLDTQYF.

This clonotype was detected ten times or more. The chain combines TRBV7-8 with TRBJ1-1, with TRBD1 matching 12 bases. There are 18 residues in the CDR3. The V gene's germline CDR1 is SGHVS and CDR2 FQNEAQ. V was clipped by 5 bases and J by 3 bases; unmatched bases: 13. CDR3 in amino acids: CASSPAFGTGGADTEAFF. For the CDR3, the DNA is TGTGCCAGCAGCCCGGCTTTCGGGACAGGGGGCGCAGACACTGAAGCTTTCTTT.

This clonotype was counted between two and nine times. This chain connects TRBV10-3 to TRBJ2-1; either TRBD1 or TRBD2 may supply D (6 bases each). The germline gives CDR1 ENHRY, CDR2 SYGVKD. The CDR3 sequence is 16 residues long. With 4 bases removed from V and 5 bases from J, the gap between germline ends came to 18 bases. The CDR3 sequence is CAISVRGTPPNNEQFF. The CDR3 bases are TGTGCCATCAGTGTAAGGGGGACTCCGCCCAACAATGAGCAGTTCTTC.

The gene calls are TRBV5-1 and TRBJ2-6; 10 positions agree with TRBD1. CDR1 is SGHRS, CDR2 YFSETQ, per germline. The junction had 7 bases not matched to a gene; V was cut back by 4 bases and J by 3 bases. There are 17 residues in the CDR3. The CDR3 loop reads CASSPGQGLGGANVLTF. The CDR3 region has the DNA TGCGCCAGCAGCCCGGGACAGGGGCTGGGTGGGGCCAACGTCCTGACTTTC.

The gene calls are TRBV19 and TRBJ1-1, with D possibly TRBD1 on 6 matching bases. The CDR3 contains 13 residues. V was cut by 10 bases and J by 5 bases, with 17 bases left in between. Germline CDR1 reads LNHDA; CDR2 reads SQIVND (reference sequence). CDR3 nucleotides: TGTGCCACCGCCTGGGCGACAGGTACTGAAGCTTTCTTT. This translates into CATAWATGTEAFF.

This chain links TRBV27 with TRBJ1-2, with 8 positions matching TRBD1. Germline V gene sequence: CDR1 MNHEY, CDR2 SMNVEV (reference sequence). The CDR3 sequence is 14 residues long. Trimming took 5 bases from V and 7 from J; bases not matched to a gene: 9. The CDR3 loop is CASSQNPDRVGYTF. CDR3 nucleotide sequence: TGTGCCAGCAGTCAGAACCCGGACAGGGTTGGCTACACCTTC.